This is a list of T cell receptor beta chains from one sample in a study of low-dose radiotherapy and immunotherapy resistance in tumors. TCRdb called the reads again in MiXCR, with one record for every CDR3 protein. The sample lists 54,000 or so distinct CDR3 sequences; around 27% were seen once. Sample: PBMCs, taken before treatment. These receptors were taken from a male donor with prostate cancer. The CDR3 runs from the conserved cysteine through the conserved F or W. The D gene is left open where the match is weak. Some rows have no size entry. The others give once, few or many, or a class for an expanded clone.

j_call | v_call | d_call | clone_size | cdr3_nt | cdr3_aa
TRBJ1-2 | TRBV9 | - | many | TGTGCCAGCAGCGTAGGCCGGGGAAACTATGGCTACACCTTC | CASSVGRGNYGYTF
TRBJ2-3 | TRBV5-1 | - | many | TGCGCCAGCCGGCTAGGCGCAGATACGCAGTATTTT | CASRLGADTQYF
TRBJ2-3 | TRBV28 | TRBD2 | - | TGTGCCAGCACACTAGCGGGGAATGGTACAGATACGCAGTATTTT | CASTLAGNGTDTQYF
TRBJ2-1 | TRBV6-2/TRBV6-3 | - | few | TGTGCCAGCTCGTTCAGTGGGATAAGCTCCTACAATGAGCAGTTCTTC | CASSFSGISSYNEQFF
TRBJ1-2 | TRBV6-5 | - | few | TGTGCCAGCAGGAAAGACCTCTATGGCTACACCTTC | CASRKDLYGYTF
TRBJ1-6 | TRBV6-1 | - | once | TGTGCCAGCAGTGAATGGGGGGACTATAATTCACCCCTCCACTTT | CASSEWGDYNSPLHF
TRBJ2-7 | TRBV20-1 | - | many | TGCAGTGCTAGTTACCCAGGGGCTAACGAGCAGTACTTC | CSASYPGANEQYF
TRBJ1-1 | TRBV3-1 | - | many | TGTGCCAGCAGCCAAGTAGACAGGGAAGCTTTCTTT | CASSQVDREAFF
TRBJ2-4 | TRBV12-3/TRBV12-4 | - | many | TGTGCCAGCAGTCCCGATGGGCAAAACATTCAGTACTTC | CASSPDGQNIQYF
TRBJ2-6 | TRBV27 | - | many | TGTGCCAGCAGTGGGGCCGGGGCCAACGTCCTGACTTTC | CASSGAGANVLTF
TRBJ2-1 | TRBV28 | TRBD2 | many | TGTGCCAGCAGTTCTCGGGGTAGCGGGAGGGGTGATGAGCAGTTCTTC | CASSSRGSGRGDEQFF
TRBJ2-3 | TRBV2 | - | many | TGTGCCAGCAGCCGGGGGGCGGGGGCTACCACAGATACGCAGTATTTT | CASSRGAGATTDTQYF
TRBJ2-7 | TRBV12-5 | - | many | TGTGCTAGTGGCCGGTGGGAGGGGGGCCTCGAGCAGTACTTC | CASGRWEGGLEQYF
TRBJ2-7 | TRBV2 | TRBD2 | many | TGTGCCAGCAGTGTAGCGGGGGGGACCACACTCTCCTACGAGCAGTACTTC | CASSVAGGTTLSYEQYF
TRBJ2-3 | TRBV28 | TRBD2 | many | TGTGCCACCAGGAGAGGGGTAGCGGGGACGGGCACAGATACGCAGTATTTT | CATRRGVAGTGTDTQYF
TRBJ2-3 | TRBV15 | TRBD2 | - | TGTGCCACCAGCAGAGATGGTCTAGCGGCAAACACAGATACGCAGTATTTT | CATSRDGLAANTDTQYF
TRBJ1-6 | TRBV7-8 | TRBD1 | many | TGTGCCAGCAGCCCGAGGACAGGGGGCTCCTATAATTCACCCCTCCACTTT | CASSPRTGGSYNSPLHF
TRBJ1-2 | TRBV12-3/TRBV12-4 | - | - | TGTGCCAGCAGTTTACAGGCCTCTAACTATGGCTACACCTTC | CASSLQASNYGYTF
TRBJ2-2 | TRBV24-1 | TRBD1 | many | TGTGCCACCAGTGACCACAGGGGGAGTCTGTCGAACACCGGGGAGCTGTTTTTT | CATSDHRGSLSNTGELFF
TRBJ1-1 | TRBV7-8 | TRBD1 | - | TGTGCCAGCATCACCTTTGGGACAGATCAAAAGACAGGCCAAGCTTTCTTT | CASITFGTDQKTGQAFF
TRBJ1-1 | TRBV19 | TRBD1 | many | TGTGCCAGTAGTGCCTCGACAGGGAGAACTGAAGCTTTCTTT | CASSASTGRTEAFF
TRBJ2-7 | TRBV5-3 | - | - | TGTGCCAGCAGCATGATATTAGGCGAGCAGTACTTC | CASSMILGEQYF
TRBJ2-1 | TRBV29-1 | TRBD2 | many | TGCAGCGTGACTAGCGGGATGGGCAATGAGCAGTTCTTC | CSVTSGMGNEQFF
TRBJ2-3 | TRBV6-5 | - | many | TGTGCCAGCAGTTACTCTGCCGGGCGCCCCGCAGATACGCAGTATTTT | CASSYSAGRPADTQYF
TRBJ2-1 | TRBV15 | TRBD1 | many | TGTGCCACCAGCCCAAGGGACAGCTCTGACAATGAGCAGTTCTTC | CATSPRDSSDNEQFF
TRBJ2-2 | TRBV6-2/TRBV6-3 | - | - | TGTGCCAGCCGTAGCTCGGCGCGTCGGACCGGGGAGCTGTTTTTT | CASRSSARRTGELFF
TRBJ2-2 | TRBV27 | - | many | TGTGCCAGCAGTTGGCCTAGAGGGGAGCTGTTTTTT | CASSWPRGELFF
TRBJ2-1 | TRBV28 | - | many | TGTGCCAGCAGCCGAATGGGAGTGTTCAATGAGCAGTTCTTC | CASSRMGVFNEQFF
TRBJ1-1 | TRBV30 | - | few | TGTGCCTGGAGTTCAGGAAAGGGAGCCACTGAAGCTTTCTTT | CAWSSGKGATEAFF
TRBJ2-7 | TRBV28 | TRBD1 | many | TGTGCCAGCGTGACAGGGGGACCCTACGAGCAGTACTTC | CASVTGGPYEQYF
TRBJ1-2 | TRBV20-1 | - | many | TGCAGTGCTAGAGACCGACAATCGACAGGTGGGGGCTACACCTTC | CSARDRQSTGGGYTF
TRBJ2-3 | TRBV5-4 | TRBD2 | - | TGTGCCAGCAGCGCAAGCGGGAGGGACACAGATACGCAGTATTTT | CASSASGRDTDTQYF
TRBJ1-5 | TRBV6-6 | TRBD1 | many | TGTGCCAGCAGTTATGGGACAGGCCGCAATCAGCCCCAGCATTTT | CASSYGTGRNQPQHF
TRBJ2-1 | TRBV24-1 | - | - | TGTGCCACCAGTGATTTTACGCAGGGCTCCTACAATGAGCAGTTCTTC | CATSDFTQGSYNEQFF
TRBJ1-6 | TRBV7-3 | - | - | TGTGCCAGCAGCCGGGACGGGGGTGGGGTGTTCTCACCCCTCCACTTT | CASSRDGGGVFSPLHF
TRBJ1-4 | TRBV12-3/TRBV12-4 | - | many | TGTGCCAGCAGTTCCTACAGGGATACTAATGAAAAACTGTTTTTT | CASSSYRDTNEKLFF
TRBJ2-7 | TRBV5-1 | - | many | TGCGCCAGCAGCTCGATATCAGGGTTAACCCTCACAAGCGAGCAGTACTTC | CASSSISGLTLTSEQYF